This TCR beta chain was sequenced in a study of shared clonotypes between healthy human individuals. Study at large: Three plates each covered CD4 naive and memory; CD8 naive two, CD8 memory one. Points from the study as a whole: Shared across a few donors were approximately 5% of the naive CD4 clonotypes. Clonotype sharing among donors was thought likely to change with sequencing depth.

As regards this clone: Its specificity is not known.

CD45RO negativity and positive selection for CCR7 defined naive CD8 cells, a population that excluded terminally differentiated effector memory CD45RA+ cells. Study donors comprised healthy, HIV-negative adults devoid of recent acute infection or vaccination. The germline CDR1 and CDR2 sequences are MDHEN and SYDVKM. CDR3 length: 17 amino acids. The J segment lost 0 bases and the V segment lost 4 bases, leaving 6 bases of the junction unmatched. Method: immunoSEQ multiplex PCR; TCRdb's copy keeps in-frame clones and lacks some. The sample holds 1.5 million to 2.5 million clones; just under 95% are singletons and the top ten take more than 0.9%.

Input material: naive CD8+ T cells sorted from blood. This TCR derives from a man aged 18 to 29 in good health. The chain joins TRBV28 to TRBJ2-7; 13 bases agree with TRBD2. CDR3 protein: CASSSWTSGSRSYEQYF. The DNA of the CDR3 is TGTGCCAGCAGTTCGTGGACTAGCGGGAGCCGCTCCTACGAGCAGTACTTC.